This TCR beta chain was sequenced during a study of blood T cell repertoires in COVID-19. At the level of the study: From the United States, Italy and Spain came samples of acute and convalescent COVID-19.

The germline V and J ends were trimmed by 2 bases and 5 bases, with 3 bases remaining between them. The CDR3 is made up of 11 amino acids. Per the germline V gene, CDR1 is SGHNT and CDR2 is YYREEE (reference sequence). The study recruited people aged 18 to 89 years across around 23 US areas. Participant-reported clinical history was the basis for cohort assignment. All recovered Cohort 3 donors got two negative PCRs, got clearance, or saw symptom resolution. Repertoires were generated with immunoSEQ multiplex PCR, while TCRdb's copy carries only in-frame clones and drops some. Here the sample spans some 430,000 clones, 80% to 95% being singletons.

V gene TRBV5-4 combines with J gene TRBJ2-3; D unclear. Sample: PBMCs or T cells enriched from blood (not recorded which). The TCR originated in a man aged 18 to 35 who had recovered from COVID-19. The CDR3 reads CASSFGDTQYF. The DNA of the CDR3 is TGTGCCAGCAGCTTCGGAGATACGCAGTATTTT.